The clone carrying this T cell receptor beta chain was found a few times. The antigen remains unidentified. Produced via immunoSEQ multiplex PCR; TCRdb's table is partial and in-frame only. Of tens of thousands of clones in the sample, about 73% are singletons; the top ten hold over 4%. This sample was taken from a study of a mutant IDH1 vaccine in newly diagnosed glioma. Study as a whole: Vaccines were first given 4-6 weeks after radiotherapy alone, or with temozolomide cycles. V12 came at week 35, V13 at week 47. Study-wide results and caveats: It was 93.3% of patients that developed vaccine-induced immune responses.

CDR1 MNHEY and CDR2 SVGAGI come from the germline V gene. CDR3 size: 12 residues. V was shortened by 9 bases and J by 4 bases, with 13 bases between the two germline ends. Time point reported: week 35, safety follow-up. Topical imiquimod accompanied each vaccine dose, which consisted of 300 ug of mutant IDH1 20-mer peptide. The gene calls are TRBV6-5 and TRBJ2-7, with TRBD1 as a possible D gene (6 bases). The sequence was obtained from a man between 45 and 60 years old with glioma. The starting material was PBMCs, obtained from a glioma patient whose treatment included an IDH1 peptide vaccine. The CDR3 DNA reads as TGTGCCAGTGGGACAAAGTTTTACGAGCAGTACTTC. Translated: CASGTKFYEQYF.